A single TCR beta chain is shown here with its context. Antigen: not known. The germline gives CDR1 MNHEY, CDR2 SVGEGT. V was shortened by 5 bases and J by 5 bases, with 6 bases between the two germline ends. The CDR3 covers 12 residues. The entry originates in a study of T-cell memory formation after mild COVID-19. MiXCR, applied by TCRdb to the 5' RACE reads, yields one record per CDR3 protein. The profile shows about 160,000 distinct CDR3 sequences, 30% to 35% of them singletons. Notes on the study in general: Certain responding clones were present in pre-infection memory, suggesting participation of cross-reactive memory.

J is TRBJ2-2 and V is TRBV6-2 or TRBV6-3; D gene unclear. This sequence originates from an adult woman who had mild COVID-19 (a few samples of this study predate the infection). Cell type and time point are not known. Sequencing was carried out using PBMCs or a T cell subset sorted from them (not recorded which). The CDR3 DNA reads TGTGCCAGCAGTAGCTGGACCGGGGAGCTGTTTTTT. Translation: CASSSWTGELFF.